Listed here are 7 T cell receptor beta chains from one sample, sequenced in a study of blood T cell repertoires in COVID-19. Some clones are missing from TCRdb's copy, which holds only in-frame ones; the method was immunoSEQ multiplex PCR. The repertoire holds 80,000 or so clones, approximately 80% seen once, with 10% to 15% in the top ten. The sequenced sample consisted of peripheral blood. These receptors originate from a man older than 75 with acute or convalescent COVID-19.

This chain joins TRBV6-5 and TRBJ2-7; possibly TRBD1 for D (6 bases). Trimming pared 6 bases from V and 3 bases from J, leaving 18 bases between. The germline CDR1 and CDR2 sequences are MNHEY and SVGAGI. This CDR3 region has 15 residues. This CDR3 reads CASRRGISGIYEQYF. DNA for the CDR3: TGTGCCAGCAGGAGGGGGATATCGGGGATCTACGAGCAGTACTTC.

V is TRBV20-1 and J is TRBJ2-1, with D perhaps TRBD2 (6 bases). The CDR3 runs to 15 residues. V lost 3 bases and J lost 4, with 16 bases in between. Germline assignment: CDR1 DFQATT and CDR2 SNEGSKA (reference sequence). CDR3 protein: CSASRPGTSYNEQFF. The CDR3 coding sequence is TGCAGTGCTAGTCGTCCCGGGACTTCATACAATGAGCAGTTCTTC.

The sample holds one count of this clone. This sequence joins TRBV18 and TRBJ2-2; 7 bases are shared with TRBD2. Germline loops: CDR1 KGHSH, CDR2 LQKENI. There are 15 residues in the CDR3. V gave up 3 bases and J gave up 6 bases; unmatched junction bases: 7. The CDR3, as DNA: TGTGCCAGCTCACCGCCACTAGCGTCCGCCGGGGAGCTGTTTTTT. Residues: CASSPPLASAGELFF.

V is TRBV12-3 or TRBV12-4 and J is TRBJ1-2; the D is unclear. Trimming removed 2 bases from V and 8 bases from J, with 9 bases in between. The CDR3 spans 12 residues. CDR3: CASSLQYQGYTF. As DNA, the CDR3 is TGTGCCAGCAGTTTACAGTATCAAGGCTACACCTTC.

This clone was counted a single time. This sequence joins TRBV5-4 and TRBJ1-2, with D perhaps TRBD1 (5 bases). The length of the CDR3 is 14 residues. Germline loops: CDR1 SGHNT, CDR2 YYREEE (reference sequence). V was trimmed by 4 bases and J by 1 base, leaving 11 bases between them. The chain's CDR3 is CASSTVGGNYGYTF. Written as DNA, the CDR3 is TGTGCCAGCAGCACGGTGGGGGGTAACTATGGCTACACCTTC. Based on the CDR3 plus reference TRBV5-4 and TRBJ1-2, the full variable domain is ETGVTQSPTHLIKTRGQQVTLRCSSQSGHNTVSWYQQALGQGPQFIFQYYREEENGRGNFPPRFSGLQFPNYSSELNVNALELDDSALYLCASSTVGGNYGYTFGSGTRLTVV.

The gene calls are TRBV2 and TRBJ2-1; D not certain. CDR1 SNHLY and CDR2 FYNNEI come from the germline V gene. The germline V and J ends were trimmed by 5 bases and 6 bases, with 5 bases remaining between them. CDR3 size: 11 residues. CDR3 region: CASSQFNEQFF. CDR3 sequence (DNA): TGTGCCAGCAGTCAGTTCAATGAGCAGTTCTTC.

This clone was detected only a few times. This chain links TRBV5-5 with TRBJ1-1; D is unresolved. V was shortened by 4 bases and J by 2 bases, with 9 bases between the two germline ends. CDR1 and CDR2 (germline): SGHKS, YYEKEE (reference sequence). This CDR3 region has 13 residues. The CDR3 loop is CASSGQANTEAFF. CDR3 coding DNA: TGTGCCAGCAGCGGTCAGGCCAACACTGAAGCTTTCTTT.